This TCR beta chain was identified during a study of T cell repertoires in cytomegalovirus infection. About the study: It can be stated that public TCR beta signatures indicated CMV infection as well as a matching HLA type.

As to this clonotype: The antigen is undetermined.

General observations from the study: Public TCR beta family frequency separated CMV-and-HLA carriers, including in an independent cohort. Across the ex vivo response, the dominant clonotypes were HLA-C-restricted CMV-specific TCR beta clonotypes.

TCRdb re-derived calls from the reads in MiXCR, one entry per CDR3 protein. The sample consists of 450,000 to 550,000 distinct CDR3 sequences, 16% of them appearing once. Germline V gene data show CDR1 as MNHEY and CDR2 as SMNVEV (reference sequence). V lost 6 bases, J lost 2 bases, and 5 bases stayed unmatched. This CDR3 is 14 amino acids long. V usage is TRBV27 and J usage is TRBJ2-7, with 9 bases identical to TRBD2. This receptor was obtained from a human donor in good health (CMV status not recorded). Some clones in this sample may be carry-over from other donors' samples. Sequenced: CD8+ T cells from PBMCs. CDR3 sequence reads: CASSQLAGAYEQYF. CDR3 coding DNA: TGTGCCAGCAGCCAGTTAGCGGGGGCCTACGAGCAGTACTTC.